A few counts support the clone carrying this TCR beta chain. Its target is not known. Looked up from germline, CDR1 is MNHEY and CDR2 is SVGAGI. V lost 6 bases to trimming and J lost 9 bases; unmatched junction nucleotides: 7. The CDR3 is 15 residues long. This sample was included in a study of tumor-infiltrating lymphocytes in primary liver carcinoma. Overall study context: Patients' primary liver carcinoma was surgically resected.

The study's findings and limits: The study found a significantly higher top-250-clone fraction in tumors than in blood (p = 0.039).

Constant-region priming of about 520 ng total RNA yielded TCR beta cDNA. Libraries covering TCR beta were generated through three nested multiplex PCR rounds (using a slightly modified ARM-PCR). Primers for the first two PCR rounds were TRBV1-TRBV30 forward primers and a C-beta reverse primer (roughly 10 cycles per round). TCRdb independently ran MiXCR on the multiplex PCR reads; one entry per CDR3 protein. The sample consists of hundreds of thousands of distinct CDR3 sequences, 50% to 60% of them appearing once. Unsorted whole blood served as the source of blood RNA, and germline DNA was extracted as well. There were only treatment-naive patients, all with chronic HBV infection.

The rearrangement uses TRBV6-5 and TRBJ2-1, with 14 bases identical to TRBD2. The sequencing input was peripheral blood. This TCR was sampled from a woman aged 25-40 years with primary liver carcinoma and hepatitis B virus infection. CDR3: CASSRLAGGWVEQFF. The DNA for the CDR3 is TGTGCCAGCAGCCGACTAGCGGGAGGGTGGGTTGAGCAGTTCTTC.